This record looks at one TCR beta chain sequence and its context. Authors' analysis steps: How many nucleated cells were present was estimated from reference gene primer amplification. TCRdb's table, derived via immunoSEQ multiplex PCR, lists solely in-frame clones and lacks some. The DNA was the basis for D and trimming; V, J and clone size are from that table. The sample lists some 390,000 clones; approximately 91% were seen once. The sample is drawn from a study of blood T cell repertoires in COVID-19. On the study more broadly: COVID-19 samples from acute and convalescent phases originated in the United States, Italy and Spain.

With V trimmed by 6 bases and J by 3 bases, 9 bases remained unmatched. Looked up from germline, CDR1 is MNHEY and CDR2 is SMNVEV (reference sequence). The CDR3 has 15 amino acids. This clonotype was sampled from a woman between 40 and 50 years old with COVID-19, enrolled during active disease. The gene calls are TRBV27 and TRBJ1-2, with TRBD1 matching over 8 bases. Sequencing was performed on peripheral blood. This CDR3 is CASRVSTGGYYGYTF. The CDR3 DNA reads as TGTGCCAGCAGGGTTTCCACAGGGGGTTACTATGGCTACACCTTC.